By proportion, the clone carrying this TCR beta chain is medium-sized. Its target is unknown. Sample treatment: roughly 18 received Ad26.COV2.S at low or high dose, single or two shots; roughly five received placebo; per-sample allocation not given. Day 63 after the first injection of vaccine or placebo was the sampling time. This sample stems from a study of Ad26.COV2.S vaccination and SARS-CoV-2 variants. CDR1 SGHVS and CDR2 FQNEAQ come from the germline V gene. The CDR3 spans 11 residues. Trimming removed 2 bases at V and 6 bases at J, with 5 bases between. Sequencing was performed with immunoSEQ multiplex PCR; in TCRdb, only in-frame clones are kept and a portion is missing. The repertoire holds approximately 240,000 clones, with more than 75% as singletons. Notes on the study in general: Spike-specific TCR breadth was greater in vaccine than placebo recipients.

The source was peripheral blood, collected in a trial of Ad26.COV2.S vaccine versus placebo. The rearrangement joins TRBV7-8 to TRBJ2-7; D unresolved. The clonotype was recovered from a person between 18 and 65 years old who received the Ad26.COV2.S COVID-19 vaccine or a placebo. This CDR3 reads CASSLWREQYF. DNA of the CDR3: TGTGCCAGCAGCTTATGGCGCGAGCAGTACTTC. The full variable domain, completed using reference TRBV7-8 and TRBJ2-7, is GAGVSQSPRYKVAKRGQDVALRCDPISGHVSLFWYQQALGQGPEFLTYFQNEAQLDKSGLPSDRFFAERPEGSVSTLKIQRTQQEDSAVYLCASSLWREQYFGPGTRLTVT.